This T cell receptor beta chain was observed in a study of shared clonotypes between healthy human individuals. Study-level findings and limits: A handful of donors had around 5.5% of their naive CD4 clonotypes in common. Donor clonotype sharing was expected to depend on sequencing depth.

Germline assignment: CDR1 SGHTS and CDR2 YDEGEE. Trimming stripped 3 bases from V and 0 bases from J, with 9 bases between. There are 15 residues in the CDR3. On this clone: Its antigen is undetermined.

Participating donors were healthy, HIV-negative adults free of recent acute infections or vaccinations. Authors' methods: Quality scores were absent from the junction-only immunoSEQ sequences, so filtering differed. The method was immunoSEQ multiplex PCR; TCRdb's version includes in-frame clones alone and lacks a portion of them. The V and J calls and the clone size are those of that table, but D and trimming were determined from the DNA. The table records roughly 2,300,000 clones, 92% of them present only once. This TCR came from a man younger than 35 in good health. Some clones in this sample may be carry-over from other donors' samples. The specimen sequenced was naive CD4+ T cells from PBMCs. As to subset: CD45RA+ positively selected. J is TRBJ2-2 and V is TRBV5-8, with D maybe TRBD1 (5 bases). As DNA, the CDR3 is TGTGCCAGCAGCTCACTGACAGCGAACACCGGGGAGCTGTTTTTT. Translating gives CASSSLTANTGELFF.